This entry describes one T cell receptor (beta chain). Followed over time, Seattle patients had been enrolled while infection was active. The CDR3 runs 16 residues. V shed 3 bases and J 1 base; nucleotides not matched to a gene: 6. CDR1 is KGHDR and CDR2 is SFDVKD in the germline V gene. The data belong to a study of blood T cell repertoires in COVID-19. Study at large: The United States, Italy and Spain were the sources of the acute and convalescent COVID-19 samples.

Sequencing was performed with immunoSEQ multiplex PCR; in TCRdb, only in-frame clones are kept and a portion is missing. The sample yields fewer than 450,000 clones, 88% seen once. The sequencing input was peripheral blood. The TCR was taken from a woman between 50 and 59 years old with COVID-19, enrolled during active disease. The V gene is TRBV24-1, the J gene TRBJ2-3, with 7 bases that match TRBD1. The CDR3, as DNA: TGTGCCACCAGTGATCCTAGACAGGGACGCACAGATACGCAGTATTTT. Amino acid sequence: CATSDPRQGRTDTQYF.